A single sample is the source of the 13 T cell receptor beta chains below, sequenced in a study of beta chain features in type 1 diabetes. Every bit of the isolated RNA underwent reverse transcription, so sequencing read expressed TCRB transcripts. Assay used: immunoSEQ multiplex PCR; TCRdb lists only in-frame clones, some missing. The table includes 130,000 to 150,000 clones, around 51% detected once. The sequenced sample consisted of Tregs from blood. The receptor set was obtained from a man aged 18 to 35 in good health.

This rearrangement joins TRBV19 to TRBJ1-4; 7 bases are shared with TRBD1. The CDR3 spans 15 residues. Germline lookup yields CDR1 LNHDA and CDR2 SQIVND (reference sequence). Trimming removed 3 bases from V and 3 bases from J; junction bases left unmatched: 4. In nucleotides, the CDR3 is TGTGCCAGTAGTATCCACAGGGGTTCTAATGAAAAACTGTTTTTT. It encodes CASSIHRGSNEKLFF.

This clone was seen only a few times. Written as DNA, the CDR3 is TGTGCCAGCAGCCTTCAAGATGGACAGGGGGAAGCTTTCTTT. Translated: CASSLQDGQGEAFF. V and J are TRBV7-9 and TRBJ1-1; 9 bases match TRBD1. After removal of 5 bases from V and 8 bases from J, the junction contained 9 bases not matched to a gene. The CDR3 is 14 residues long. Germline CDR1 reads SEHNR; CDR2 reads FQNEAQ (reference sequence).

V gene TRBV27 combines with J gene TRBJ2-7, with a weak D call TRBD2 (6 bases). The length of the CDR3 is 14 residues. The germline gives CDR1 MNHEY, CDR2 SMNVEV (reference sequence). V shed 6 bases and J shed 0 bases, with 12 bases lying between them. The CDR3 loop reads CASRVAVLSYEQYF. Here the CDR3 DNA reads TGTGCCAGCAGGGTAGCGGTACTCTCCTACGAGCAGTACTTC.

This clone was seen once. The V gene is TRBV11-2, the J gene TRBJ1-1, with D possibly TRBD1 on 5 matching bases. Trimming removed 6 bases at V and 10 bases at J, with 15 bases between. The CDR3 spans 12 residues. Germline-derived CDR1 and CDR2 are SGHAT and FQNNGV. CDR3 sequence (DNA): TGTGCCAGCAGTTTCGGGGGGGTCGGAGCTTTCTTT. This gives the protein CASSFGGVGAFF.

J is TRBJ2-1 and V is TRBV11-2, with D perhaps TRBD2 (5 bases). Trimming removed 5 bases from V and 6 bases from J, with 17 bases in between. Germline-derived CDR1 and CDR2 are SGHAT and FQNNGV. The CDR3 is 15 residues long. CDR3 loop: CASSPGIMRGNEQFF. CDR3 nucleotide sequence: TGTGCCAGCAGCCCCGGGATTATGAGAGGCAATGAGCAGTTCTTC.

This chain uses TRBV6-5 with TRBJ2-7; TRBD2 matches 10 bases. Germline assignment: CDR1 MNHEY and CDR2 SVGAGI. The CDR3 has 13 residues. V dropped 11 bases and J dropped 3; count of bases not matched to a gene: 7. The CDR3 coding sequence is TGTGCCGTGAAGGCTAGCGGGGGCTACGAGCAGTACTTC. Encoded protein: CAVKASGGYEQYF.

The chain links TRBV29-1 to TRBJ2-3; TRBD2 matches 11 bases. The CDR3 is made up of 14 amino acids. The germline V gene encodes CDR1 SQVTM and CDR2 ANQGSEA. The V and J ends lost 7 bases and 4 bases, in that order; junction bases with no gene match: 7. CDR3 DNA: TGCAGCGGAATACTAGCGGGAGCCCCAGATACGCAGTATTTT. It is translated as CSGILAGAPDTQYF.

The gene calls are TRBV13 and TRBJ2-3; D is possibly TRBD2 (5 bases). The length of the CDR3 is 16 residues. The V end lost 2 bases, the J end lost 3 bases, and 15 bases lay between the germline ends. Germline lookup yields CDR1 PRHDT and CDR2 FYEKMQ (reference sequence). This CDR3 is CASSLRASPGTDTQYF. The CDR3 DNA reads TGTGCCAGCAGCTTAAGGGCTAGCCCGGGGACAGATACGCAGTATTTT.

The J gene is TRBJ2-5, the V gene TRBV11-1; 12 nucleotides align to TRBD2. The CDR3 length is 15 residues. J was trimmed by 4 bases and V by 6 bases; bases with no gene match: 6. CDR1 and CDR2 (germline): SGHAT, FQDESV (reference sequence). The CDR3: CASSQRTSGVETQYF. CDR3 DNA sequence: TGTGCCAGCAGTCAAAGGACTAGCGGGGTAGAGACCCAGTACTTC. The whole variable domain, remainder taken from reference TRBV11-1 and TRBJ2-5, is EAEVAQSPRYKITEKSQAVAFWCDPISGHATLYWYRQILGQGPELLVQFQDESVVDDSQLPKDRFSAERLKGVDSTLKIQPAELGDSAMYLCASSQRTSGVETQYFGPGTRLLVL.

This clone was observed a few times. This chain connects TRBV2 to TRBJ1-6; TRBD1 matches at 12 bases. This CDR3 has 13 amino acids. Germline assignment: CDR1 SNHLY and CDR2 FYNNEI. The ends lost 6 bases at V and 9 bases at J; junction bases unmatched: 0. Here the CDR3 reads CASRGQGASPLHF. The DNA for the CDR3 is TGTGCCAGCAGGGGACAGGGGGCTTCACCCCTCCACTTT. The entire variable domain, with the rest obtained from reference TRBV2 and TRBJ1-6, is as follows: EPEVTQTPSHQVTQMGQEVILRCVPISNHLYFYWYRQILGQKVEFLVSFYNNEISEKSEIFDDQFSVERPDGSNFTLKIRSTKLEDSAMYFCASRGQGASPLHFGNGTRLTVT.

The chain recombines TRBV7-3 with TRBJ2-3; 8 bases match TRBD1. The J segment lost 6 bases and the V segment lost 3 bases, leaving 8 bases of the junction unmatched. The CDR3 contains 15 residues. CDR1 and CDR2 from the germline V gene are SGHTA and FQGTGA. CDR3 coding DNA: TGTGCCAGCAGCTTCGAGGGACAGGAGATCGATACGCAGTATTTT. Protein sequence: CASSFEGQEIDTQYF.

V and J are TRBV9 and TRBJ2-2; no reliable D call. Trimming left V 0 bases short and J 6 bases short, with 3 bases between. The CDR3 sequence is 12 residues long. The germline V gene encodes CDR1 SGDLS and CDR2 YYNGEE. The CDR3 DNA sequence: TGTGCCAGCAGCGTAGCCGCCGGGGAGCTGTTTTTT. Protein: CASSVAAGELFF.

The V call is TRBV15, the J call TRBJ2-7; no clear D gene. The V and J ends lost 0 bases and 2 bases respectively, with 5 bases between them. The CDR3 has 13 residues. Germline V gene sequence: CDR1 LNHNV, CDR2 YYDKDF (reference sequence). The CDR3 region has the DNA TGTGCCACCAGCAGAGACAGGACCTACGAGCAGTACTTC. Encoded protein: CATSRDRTYEQYF.